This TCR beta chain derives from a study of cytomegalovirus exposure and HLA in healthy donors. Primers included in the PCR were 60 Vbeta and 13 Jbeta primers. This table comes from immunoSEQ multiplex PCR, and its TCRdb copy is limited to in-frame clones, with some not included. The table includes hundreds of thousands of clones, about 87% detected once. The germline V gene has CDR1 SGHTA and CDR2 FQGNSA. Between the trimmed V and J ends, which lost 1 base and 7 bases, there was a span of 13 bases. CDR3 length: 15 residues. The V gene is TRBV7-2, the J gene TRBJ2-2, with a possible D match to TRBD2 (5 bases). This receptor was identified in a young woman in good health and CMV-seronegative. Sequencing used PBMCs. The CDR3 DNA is TGTGCCAGCAGCTTAGTCCGCCTAGCACTCGGGGAGCTGTTTTTT. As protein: CASSLVRLALGELFF.